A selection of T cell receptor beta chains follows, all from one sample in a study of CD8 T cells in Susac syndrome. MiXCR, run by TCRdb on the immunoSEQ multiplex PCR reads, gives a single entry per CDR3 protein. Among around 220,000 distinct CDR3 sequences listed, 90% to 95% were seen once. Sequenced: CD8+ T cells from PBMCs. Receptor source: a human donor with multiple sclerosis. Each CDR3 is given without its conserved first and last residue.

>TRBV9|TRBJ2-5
ASSFGRYELETQY
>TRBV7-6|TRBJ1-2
ASSLEVNYGYT
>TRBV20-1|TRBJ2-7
SASPGTGTYEQY
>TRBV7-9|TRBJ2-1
ASRAGGYNEQF
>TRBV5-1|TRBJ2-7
ASSFAGSRGGGYEQY
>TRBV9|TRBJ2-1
ASSVHREKGDNEQF
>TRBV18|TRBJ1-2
ASSPATVANYGYT
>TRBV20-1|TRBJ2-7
SARDVTGSTSYEQY
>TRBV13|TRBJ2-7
ASSQGQAYEQY
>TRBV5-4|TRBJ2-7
ASSRGLADYEQY
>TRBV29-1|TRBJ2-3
SVEDGVVSGTDTQY
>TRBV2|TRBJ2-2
ASSVGARNTGELF